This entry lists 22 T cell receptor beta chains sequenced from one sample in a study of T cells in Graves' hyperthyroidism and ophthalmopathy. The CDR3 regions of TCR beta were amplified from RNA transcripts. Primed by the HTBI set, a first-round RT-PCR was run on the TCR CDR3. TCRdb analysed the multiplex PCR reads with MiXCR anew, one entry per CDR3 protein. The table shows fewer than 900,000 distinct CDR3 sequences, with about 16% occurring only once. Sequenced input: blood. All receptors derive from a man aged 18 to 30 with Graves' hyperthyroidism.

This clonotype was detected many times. The CDR3 region is CASSPPWTSGSYEQYF. Written as DNA, the CDR3 is TGTGCCAGCAGTCCCCCATGGACTAGCGGAAGTTACGAGCAGTACTTC. The chain uses TRBV11-3 and TRBJ2-7, with TRBD2 matching 10 bases. CDR1 is SGHNT and CDR2 is YENEEA in the germline V gene. Trimming cost V 6 bases and J 4 bases; bases outside gene matches: 12. The CDR3 runs 16 residues.

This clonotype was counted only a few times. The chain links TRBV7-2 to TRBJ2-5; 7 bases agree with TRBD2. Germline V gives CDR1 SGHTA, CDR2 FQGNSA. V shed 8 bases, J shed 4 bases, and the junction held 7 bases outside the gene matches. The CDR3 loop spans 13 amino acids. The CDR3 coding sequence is TGTGCCAGCGCCTGGCTAGCGGTAGAGACCCAGTACTTC. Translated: CASAWLAVETQYF.

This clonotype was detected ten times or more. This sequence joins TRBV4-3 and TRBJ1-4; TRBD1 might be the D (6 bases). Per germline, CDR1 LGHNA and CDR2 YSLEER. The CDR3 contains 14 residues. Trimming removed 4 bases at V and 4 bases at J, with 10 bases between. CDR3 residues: CASSRTVGNEKLFF. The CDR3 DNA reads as TGCGCCAGCAGCCGGACAGTCGGTAATGAAAAACTGTTTTTT.

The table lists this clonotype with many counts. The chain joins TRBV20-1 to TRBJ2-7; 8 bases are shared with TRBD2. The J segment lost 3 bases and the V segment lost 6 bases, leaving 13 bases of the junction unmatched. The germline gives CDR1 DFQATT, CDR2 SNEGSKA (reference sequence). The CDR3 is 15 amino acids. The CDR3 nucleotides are TGCAGTGCGGTAACCCCAGCGGGGGCGGTCTACGAGCAGTACTTC. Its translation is CSAVTPAGAVYEQYF.

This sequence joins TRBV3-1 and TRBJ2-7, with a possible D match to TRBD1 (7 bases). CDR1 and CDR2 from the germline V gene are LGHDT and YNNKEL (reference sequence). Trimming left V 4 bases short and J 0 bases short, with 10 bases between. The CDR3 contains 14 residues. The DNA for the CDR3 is TGTGCCAGCAGCCGCGGGGACAGCTCCTACGAGCAGTACTTC. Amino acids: CASSRGDSSYEQYF.

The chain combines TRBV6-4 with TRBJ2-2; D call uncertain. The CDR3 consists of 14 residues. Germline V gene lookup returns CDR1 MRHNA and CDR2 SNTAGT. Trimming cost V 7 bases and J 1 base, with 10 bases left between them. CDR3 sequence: CASNMQLNTGELFF. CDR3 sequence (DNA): TGTGCCAGCAACATGCAGCTGAACACCGGGGAGCTGTTTTTT.

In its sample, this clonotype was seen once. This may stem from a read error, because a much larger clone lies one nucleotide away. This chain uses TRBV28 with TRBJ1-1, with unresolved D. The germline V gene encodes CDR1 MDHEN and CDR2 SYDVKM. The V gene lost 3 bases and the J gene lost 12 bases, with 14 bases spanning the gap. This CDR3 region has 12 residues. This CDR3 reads CASSFPARETFF. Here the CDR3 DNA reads TGTGCCAGCAGTTTCCCTGCCCGGGAAACTTTCTTT.

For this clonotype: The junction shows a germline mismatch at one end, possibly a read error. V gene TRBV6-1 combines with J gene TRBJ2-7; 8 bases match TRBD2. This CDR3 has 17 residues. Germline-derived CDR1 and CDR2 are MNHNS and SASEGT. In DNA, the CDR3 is TGTGCCAGCACCGCCAGCGGGGGCGTAGCGCGGGCCTACGAGCGGTACTTC. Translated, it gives CASTASGGVARAYERYF.

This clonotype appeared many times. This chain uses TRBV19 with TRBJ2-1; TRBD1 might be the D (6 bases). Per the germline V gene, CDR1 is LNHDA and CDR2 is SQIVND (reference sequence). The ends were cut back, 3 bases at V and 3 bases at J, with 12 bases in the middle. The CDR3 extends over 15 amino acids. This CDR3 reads CASSIWDNYYNEQFF. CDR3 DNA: TGTGCCAGTAGTATTTGGGACAACTACTACAATGAGCAGTTCTTC.

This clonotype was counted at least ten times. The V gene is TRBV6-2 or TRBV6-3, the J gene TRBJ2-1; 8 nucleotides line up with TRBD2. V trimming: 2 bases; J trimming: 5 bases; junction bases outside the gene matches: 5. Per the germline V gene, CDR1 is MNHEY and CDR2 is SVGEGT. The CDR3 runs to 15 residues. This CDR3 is CASSYIAGNNNEQFF. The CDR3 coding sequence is TGTGCCAGCAGTTACATAGCGGGAAACAACAATGAGCAGTTCTTC.

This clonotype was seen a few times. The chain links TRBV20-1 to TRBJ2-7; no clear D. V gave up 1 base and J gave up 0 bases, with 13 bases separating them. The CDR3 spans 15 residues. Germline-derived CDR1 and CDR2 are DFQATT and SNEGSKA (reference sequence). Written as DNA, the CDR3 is TGCAGTGCTAGAGGTCAGGCCTCCTACTCCTACGAGCAGTACTTC. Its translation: CSARGQASYSYEQYF.

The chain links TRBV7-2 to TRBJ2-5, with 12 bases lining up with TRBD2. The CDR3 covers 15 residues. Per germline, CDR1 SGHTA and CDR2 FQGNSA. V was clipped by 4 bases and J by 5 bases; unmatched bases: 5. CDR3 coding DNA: TGTGCCAGCAGCTCGGCTAGCGGGAGGGAGGAGACCCAGTACTTC. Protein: CASSSASGREETQYF. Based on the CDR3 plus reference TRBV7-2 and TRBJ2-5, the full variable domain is GAGVSQSPSNKVTEKGKDVELRCDPISGHTALYWYRQSLGQGLEFLIYFQGNSAPDKSGLPSDRFSAERTGGSVSTLTIQRTQQEDSAVYLCASSSASGREETQYFGPGTRLLVL.

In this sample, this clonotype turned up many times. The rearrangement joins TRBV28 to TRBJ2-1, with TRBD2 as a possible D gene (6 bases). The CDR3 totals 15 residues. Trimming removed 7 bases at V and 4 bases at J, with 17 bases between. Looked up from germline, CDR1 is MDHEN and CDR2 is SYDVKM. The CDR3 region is CASIKLAVPYNEQFF. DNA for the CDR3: TGTGCCAGCATCAAATTAGCGGTCCCTTACAATGAGCAGTTCTTC.

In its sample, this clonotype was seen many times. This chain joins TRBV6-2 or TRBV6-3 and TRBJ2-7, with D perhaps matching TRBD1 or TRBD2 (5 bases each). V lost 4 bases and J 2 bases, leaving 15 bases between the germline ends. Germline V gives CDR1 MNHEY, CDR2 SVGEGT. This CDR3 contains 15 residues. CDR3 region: CASSFLWGPTYEQYF. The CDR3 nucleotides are TGTGCCAGCAGTTTCCTCTGGGGACCAACCTACGAGCAGTACTTC.

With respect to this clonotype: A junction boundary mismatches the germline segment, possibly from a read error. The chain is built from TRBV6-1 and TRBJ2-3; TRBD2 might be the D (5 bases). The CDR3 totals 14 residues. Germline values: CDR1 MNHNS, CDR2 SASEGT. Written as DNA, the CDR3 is TGTGCCAGCTGTGAGGCGGGTTGGACAGATACGCAGTATTTT. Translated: CASCEAGWTDTQYF.

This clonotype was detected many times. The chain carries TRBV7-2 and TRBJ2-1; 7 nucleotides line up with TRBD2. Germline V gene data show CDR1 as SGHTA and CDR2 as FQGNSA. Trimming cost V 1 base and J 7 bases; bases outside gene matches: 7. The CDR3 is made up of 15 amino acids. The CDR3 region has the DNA TGTGCCAGCAGCTTAGGGGGAGGGGCGCGGAATGAGCAGTTCTTC. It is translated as CASSLGGGARNEQFF.

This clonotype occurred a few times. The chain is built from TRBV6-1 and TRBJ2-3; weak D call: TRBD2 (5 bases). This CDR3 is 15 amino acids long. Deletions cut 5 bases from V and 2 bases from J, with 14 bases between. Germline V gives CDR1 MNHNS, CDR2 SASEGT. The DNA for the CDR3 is TGTGCCAGCAGTCTCCGGACTCCTAACACAGATACGCAGTATTTT. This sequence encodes CASSLRTPNTDTQYF.

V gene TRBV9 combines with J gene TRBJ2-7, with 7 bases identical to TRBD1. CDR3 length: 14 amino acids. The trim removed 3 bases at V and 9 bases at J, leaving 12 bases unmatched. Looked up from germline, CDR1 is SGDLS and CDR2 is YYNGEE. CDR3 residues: CASSAGDRSFGQYF. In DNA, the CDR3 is TGTGCCAGCAGCGCCGGGGACAGAAGTTTCGGGCAGTACTTC.

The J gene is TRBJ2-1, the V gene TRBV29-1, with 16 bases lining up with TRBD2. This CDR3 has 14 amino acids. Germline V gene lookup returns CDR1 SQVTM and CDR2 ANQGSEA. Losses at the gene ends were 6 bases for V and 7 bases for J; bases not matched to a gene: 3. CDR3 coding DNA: TGCAGCGTGCCGGGACTAGCGGGGGGGAATGAGCAGTTCTTC. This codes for CSVPGLAGGNEQFF.

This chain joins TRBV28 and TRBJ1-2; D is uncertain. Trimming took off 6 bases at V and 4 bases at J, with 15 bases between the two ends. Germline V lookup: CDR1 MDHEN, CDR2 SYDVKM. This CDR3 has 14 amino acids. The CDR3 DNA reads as TGTGCCAGCAGCATTGCGGCGAGGATCTATGGCTACACCTTC. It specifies CASSIAARIYGYTF.

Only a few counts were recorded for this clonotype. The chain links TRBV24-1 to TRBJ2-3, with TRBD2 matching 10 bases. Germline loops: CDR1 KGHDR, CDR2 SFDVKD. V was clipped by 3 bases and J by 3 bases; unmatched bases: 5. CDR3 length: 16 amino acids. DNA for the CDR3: TGTGCCACCAGTGATATCCCAGCGGGAGGGACAGATACGCAGTATTTT. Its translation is CATSDIPAGGTDTQYF.

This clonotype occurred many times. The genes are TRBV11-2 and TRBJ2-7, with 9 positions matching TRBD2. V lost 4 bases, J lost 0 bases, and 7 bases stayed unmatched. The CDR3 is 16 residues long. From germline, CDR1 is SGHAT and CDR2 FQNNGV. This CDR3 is CASSYPSGLASYEQYF. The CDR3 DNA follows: TGTGCCAGCAGCTATCCCTCGGGACTAGCCTCCTACGAGCAGTACTTC.